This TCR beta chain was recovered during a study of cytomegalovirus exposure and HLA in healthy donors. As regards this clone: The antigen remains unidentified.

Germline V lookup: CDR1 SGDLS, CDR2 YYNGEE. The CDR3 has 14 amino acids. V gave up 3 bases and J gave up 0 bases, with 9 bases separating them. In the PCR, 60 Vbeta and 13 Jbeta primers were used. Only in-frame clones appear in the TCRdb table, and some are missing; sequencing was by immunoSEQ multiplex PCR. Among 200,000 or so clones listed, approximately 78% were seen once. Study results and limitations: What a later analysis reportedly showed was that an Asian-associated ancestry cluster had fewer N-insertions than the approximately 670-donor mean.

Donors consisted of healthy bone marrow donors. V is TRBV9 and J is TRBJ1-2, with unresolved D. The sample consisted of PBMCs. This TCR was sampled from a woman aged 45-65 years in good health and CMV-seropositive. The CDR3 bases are TGTGCCAGCAGCGAAGCTTTAGCTAACTATGGCTACACCTTC. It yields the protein CASSEALANYGYTF.